These T cell receptor beta chains were read from a single sample in a study of T cells in Graves' hyperthyroidism and ophthalmopathy. TCRdb analysed the multiplex PCR reads with MiXCR anew, one entry per CDR3 protein. Of 490,000 or so distinct CDR3 sequences in the sample, about 16% were seen once. The source material was blood. These receptor sequences come from a woman under 40 with Graves' ophthalmopathy. Both conserved end residues are part of each CDR3. The D gene is left open where the match is weak. Rows may omit the clone size; those that give it use once, few, many or a size class.

j_call | v_call | d_call | clone_size | cdr3_aa | cdr3_nt
TRBJ2-1 | TRBV19 | TRBD1 | few | CASSRTGTGGVNEQFF | TGTGCCAGTAGTAGAACCGGGACAGGGGGGGTCAATGAGCAGTTCTTC
TRBJ1-5 | TRBV5-6 | . | few | CASSLWAGDQPQHF | TGTGCCAGCAGCTTGTGGGCAGGGGACCAGCCCCAGCATTTT
TRBJ2-1 | TRBV7-2 | . | many | CASSYFWGEQFF | TGTGCCAGCAGCTATTTTTGGGGTGAGCAGTTCTTC
TRBJ1-5 | TRBV20-1 | TRBD1 | few | CSAGTAPGVSNQPQHF | TGCAGTGCTGGGACAGCCCCGGGAGTTAGCAATCAGCCCCAGCATTTT
TRBJ1-5 | TRBV28 | . | few | CASSLGEGSGNQPQHF | TGTGCCAGCAGTTTAGGCGAGGGTTCGGGCAATCAGCCCCAGCATTTT
TRBJ2-7 | TRBV6-1 | . | many | CASSDSGPPYEQYF | TGTGCCAGCAGTGATTCGGGGCCACCCTACGAGCAGTACTTC
TRBJ2-2 | TRBV3-1 | TRBD1 | few | CASSLPTGASNTGELFF | TGTGCCAGCAGTTTACCTACAGGGGCGTCGAACACCGGGGAGCTGTTTTTT
TRBJ2-7 | TRBV20-1 | TRBD1 | . | CSARHRGAREQYF | TGCAGTGCTAGACACAGGGGTGCTCGCGAGCAGTACTTC
TRBJ2-2 | TRBV7-2 | . | few | CASSLIRGNTGELFF | TGTGCCAGCAGCTTAATAAGAGGGAACACCGGGGAGCTGTTTTTT
TRBJ2-7 | TRBV20-1 | . | . | CSARPSGPYEQYF | TGCAGTGCTAGACCCAGCGGGCCCTACGAGCAGTACTTC
TRBJ2-1 | TRBV27 | . | . | CASSAGRRNEQFF | TGTGCCAGCAGTGCAGGACGGAGAAATGAGCAGTTCTTC
TRBJ2-7 | TRBV6-2/TRBV6-3 | TRBD2 | many | CASRLRTSGVYEQYF | TGTGCCAGCAGACTTCGGACTAGCGGGGTCTACGAGCAGTACTTC
TRBJ2-3 | TRBV28 | . | many | CASTKGGTDTQYF | TGTGCCAGCACCAAAGGGGGCACAGATACGCAGTATTTT
TRBJ1-5 | TRBV7-3 | . | . | CASSLRRANQPQHF | TGTGCCAGCAGTCTCCGACGGGCCAATCAGCCCCAGCATTTT
TRBJ1-1 | TRBV6-2/TRBV6-3 | TRBD1 | once | CASSYSGTQGGAFF | TGTGCCAGCAGTTACTCCGGGACCCAGGGGGGAGCTTTCTTT
TRBJ2-1 | TRBV2 | TRBD2 | . | CASLLADEQFF | TGTGCCAGCCTTCTAGCGGATGAGCAGTTCTTC
TRBJ2-5 | TRBV12-3/TRBV12-4 | . | many | CASRKGPIRETQYF | TGTGCCAGCAGAAAGGGCCCCATCAGGGAGACCCAGTACTTC
TRBJ2-5 | TRBV4-1 | . | few | CASSQDYWPQETQYF | TGCGCCAGCAGCCAAGACTACTGGCCCCAAGAGACCCAGTACTTC
TRBJ1-4 | TRBV10-3 | . | . | CAISSAGTNEKLFF | TGTGCCATCAGCTCAGCAGGAACTAATGAAAAACTGTTTTTT
TRBJ2-7 | TRBV5-1 | TRBD2 | few | CASSSSSGRGDEQYF | TGCGCCAGCAGCTCTTCTAGCGGGAGAGGTGACGAGCAGTACTTC
TRBJ2-7 | TRBV20-1 | TRBD1 | many | CSAGQGREQYF | TGCAGTGCTGGACAGGGAAGGGAGCAGTACTTC
TRBJ2-3 | TRBV15 | . | few | CATSIGDMEDTQYF | TGTGCCACCAGCATAGGGGATATGGAGGATACGCAGTATTTT